This T cell receptor (beta chain) was retrieved from a study of PD-1 blockade in classical Hodgkin lymphoma. Measured with immunoSEQ multiplex PCR; TCRdb has only the in-frame clones, and not every one. This table holds tens of thousands of clones, 87% found once. Time point defined: cycle 4 day 1 (C4D1), after 5 to 7 weeks of nivolumab. Each patient's relapse followed autologous stem cell transplantation, and brentuximab vedotin exposure varied. Findings and limits, study-wide: Prior to therapy, complete responders displayed diversity much like that of newly diagnosed patients. Among the patients, those starting nivolumab under 1 year after ASCT were excluded. Whereas CD4+ TCR diversity had risen significantly by C4D1, CD8+ TCR diversity had not. According to reports, newly diagnosed patients had lower baseline TCR diversity than healthy donors, and relapsed/refractory patients had lower baseline TCR diversity still.

Comment on this clone: Its antigen is as yet unknown.

Germline V gene data show CDR1 as SGHVS and CDR2 as FNYEAQ. The V end lost 4 bases, the J end lost 4 bases, and 11 bases lay between the germline ends. The CDR3 is 14 residues long. J is TRBJ2-1 and V is TRBV7-6, with D perhaps TRBD2 (5 bases). The sequencing used peripheral blood mononuclear cells (PBMCs), collected before the fourth cycle of nivolumab. The receptor's source is a human donor with classical Hodgkin lymphoma. The CDR3 bases are TGTGCCAGCAGCTCCCTGGGCGGGTACAATGAGCAGTTCTTC. It translates to CASSSLGGYNEQFF.